Shown below are 25 T cell receptor beta chains from a single sample sequenced in a study of T cell clonality in common variable immunodeficiency. Measured with immunoSEQ multiplex PCR; TCRdb has only the in-frame clones, and not every one. The repertoire consists of some 80,000 clones, none detected only once. The sample consisted of peripheral blood mononuclear cells. These receptors came from a person aged 18 to 70 in good health.

In this sample, this clone turned up many times. The CDR3 end lies 3 residues beyond the end of the read and is filled in from the germline J gene. This chain uses TRBV29-1 with TRBJ1-2; possibly TRBD1 for D (6 bases). The germline V and J ends were trimmed by 5 bases and 2 bases, with 18 bases remaining between them. The V gene's germline CDR1 is SQVTM and CDR2 ANQGSEA. The CDR3 runs to 15 residues. The covered CDR3 bases are TGCAGCGTTCCCATCCGGGGAGGGGGAAACTATGGC. This codes for CSVPIRGGGNYG. The full-length CDR3 reads as CSVPIRGGGNYGYTF.

This clone was counted many times. The CDR3 end lies 3 residues beyond the end of the read and is filled in from the germline J gene. The rearrangement links TRBV7-8 to TRBJ2-3; TRBD1 aligns across 10 bases. Germline assignment: CDR1 SGHVS and CDR2 FQNEAQ. This CDR3 region has 16 residues. Losses at the gene ends were 2 bases for V and 2 bases for J; bases not matched to a gene: 4. The CDR3: CASSLRTGGVTDTQYF. The sequenced part of the CDR3 DNA is TGTGCCAGCAGCTTAAGGACAGGGGGGGTCACAGATACG.

This clone was detected ten times or more. Sequencing ends 3 residues short of the CDR3 end; the germline J gene provides the rest. The chain combines TRBV5-1 with TRBJ2-7; D gene ambiguous. Trimming left V 4 bases short and J 5 bases short, with 16 bases between. The CDR3 loop spans 14 amino acids. Germline V CDR1 and CDR2: SGHRS, YFSETQ. CDR3 DNA, as far as it was read: TGCGCCAGCAGCCTCGACCCCAGGTCCGACGAG. Its translation is CASSLDPRSDE. The whole CDR3 reads CASSLDPRSDEQYF.

In this sample, this clone turned up many times. The read is 3 residues too short to cover the CDR3 end, so that end is filled in from the germline J gene. V usage is TRBV20-1 and J usage is TRBJ2-3; 7 bases map to TRBD2. Germline values: CDR1 DFQATT, CDR2 SNEGSKA (reference sequence). The CDR3 loop spans 17 amino acids. The V gene end was trimmed by 0 bases and the J gene end by 2 bases; junction bases not matched to a gene: 11. This CDR3 reads CSARDGARGIFTDTQYF. CDR3 DNA, as far as it was read: TGCAGTGCTAGAGATGGAGCGCGGGGGATTTTCACAGATACG.

This clone was recorded many times. The read falls 3 residues short of the CDR3 end, and the missing part is taken from the germline J gene. The chain links TRBV20-1 to TRBJ2-1; 12 positions match TRBD2. The CDR3 runs 16 residues. The trim removed 0 bases at V and 4 bases at J, leaving 4 bases unmatched. CDR1 is DFQATT, CDR2 SNEGSKA, per germline (reference sequence). CDR3 protein: CSARETTSGRYNEQFF. The DNA read from the CDR3 is TGCAGTGCTAGAGAGACGACTAGCGGGAGATACAATGAG.

Comments on this clone: The CDR3 goes on 3 residues after the read ends, and that part is filled in from the germline J gene. The genes are TRBV11-1 and TRBJ2-1, with TRBD2 as a possible D gene (5 bases). The CDR3 totals 14 residues. V was cut by 5 bases and J by 7 bases, with 15 bases left in between. From germline, CDR1 is SGHAT and CDR2 FQDESV (reference sequence). The sequenced CDR3 bases are TGTGCCAGCAGCCCGGAACTAGATGTAAATGAG. It specifies CASSPELDVNE. The whole CDR3 protein reads CASSPELDVNEQFF.

This clone was seen many times. The CDR3 end is not reached by the read, which stops 3 residues before it; the germline J gene fills it in. This rearrangement joins TRBV7-9 to TRBJ2-1, with TRBD1 matching over 8 bases. Per the germline V gene, CDR1 is SEHNR and CDR2 is FQNEAQ (reference sequence). There are 15 residues in the CDR3. V was clipped by 8 bases and J by 4 bases; unmatched bases: 10. The CDR3 sequence is CASVAEGQAYNEQFF. Partial CDR3 DNA: TGTGCCAGCGTGGCCGAGGGACAGGCTTACAATGAG.

This clone was seen ten or more times. The sequence runs out 3 residues before the end of the CDR3; the remainder is reconstructed from the germline J gene. This sequence joins TRBV18 and TRBJ2-7; the match to TRBD2 covers 12 bases. The CDR3 is 16 amino acids. The germline V gene encodes CDR1 KGHSH and CDR2 LQKENI. Trimming took 6 bases from V and 3 from J; bases not matched to a gene: 9. Incomplete CDR3 DNA: TGTGCCAGCTCGCCTCTAGCGGGAGGGCCAGGCTACGAG. This sequence encodes CASSPLAGGPGYE. The complete CDR3 protein is CASSPLAGGPGYEQYF.

This clone has a count of ten or more. The read finishes 3 residues shy of the CDR3 end, and the germline J gene is used to complete it. The V call is TRBV5-6, the J call TRBJ1-2; no clear D gene. The length of the CDR3 is 15 residues. The germline CDR1 and CDR2 sequences are SGHDT and YYEEEE. V lost 0 bases to trimming and J lost 0 bases, with 9 bases between them. Incomplete CDR3 DNA: TGTGCCAGCAGCTTGGGGCACGTGTCTAACTATGGC. Amino acid sequence: CASSLGHVSNYG. The CDR3 in full is CASSLGHVSNYGYTF.

This clone was seen many times. The CDR3 end lies 3 residues beyond the end of the read and is filled in from the germline J gene. The chain recombines TRBV29-1 with TRBJ2-7; 7 bases agree with TRBD1. This CDR3 is 13 amino acids long. Germline V gives CDR1 SQVTM, CDR2 ANQGSEA. The V segment lost 4 bases and the J segment 0 bases; nucleotides outside the gene matches: 3. The chain's CDR3 is CSVGAGGSYEQYF. The covered CDR3 bases are TGCAGCGTTGGTGCAGGGGGCTCCTACGAG.

This clone appeared many times. The read is 3 residues too short to cover the CDR3 end, so that end is filled in from the germline J gene. This chain joins TRBV30 and TRBJ2-3, with 7 positions matching TRBD2. CDR1 and CDR2 (germline): GTSNPN, SVGIG (reference sequence). CDR3 length equals 16 residues. V shed 1 base and J 4 bases; nucleotides not matched to a gene: 11. The DNA read from the CDR3 is TGTGCCTGGAGTGCCCGGCGGGGGAGGCAGCCAGATACG. It specifies CAWSARRGRQPDT. In full, the CDR3 reads CAWSARRGRQPDTQYF. The whole variable domain, filled in from reference TRBV30 and TRBJ2-3, reads SQTIHQWPATLVQPVGSPLSLECTVEGTSNPNLYWYRQAAGRGLQLLFYSVGIGQISSEVPQNLSASRPQDRQFILSSKKLLLSDSGFYLCAWSARRGRQPDTQYFGPGTRLTVL.

This clone has a count of ten or more. The read halts 3 residues ahead of the CDR3 end, with the missing end drawn from the germline J gene. The V and J genes are TRBV7-2 and TRBJ2-1, with D unclear. CDR3 size: 13 residues. The V end lost 1 base, the J end lost 5 bases, and 6 bases lay between the germline ends. Germline V CDR1 and CDR2: SGHTA, FQGNSA. Partial CDR3 DNA: TGTGCCAGCAGCTTAGAACAGCACAATGAG. Protein: CASSLEQHNE. The complete CDR3 sequence is CASSLEQHNEQFF.

This clone is labeled medium-sized (0.01 to 0.1%). The CDR3 end lies 3 residues beyond the end of the read and is filled in from the germline J gene. The rearrangement joins TRBV6-4 to TRBJ2-1; 9 nucleotides agree with TRBD2. Looked up from germline, CDR1 is MRHNA and CDR2 is SNTAGT. The CDR3 sequence is 15 residues long. Losses at the gene ends were 4 bases for V and 3 bases for J; bases not matched to a gene: 4. The CDR3 spells CASSVGREGYNEQFF. The covered CDR3 bases are TGTGCCAGCAGTGTAGGGCGGGAGGGCTACAATGAG.

Ten or more counts support this clone. The CDR3 end is not reached by the read, which stops 3 residues before it; the germline J gene fills it in. The chain combines TRBV15 with TRBJ2-5; D gene ambiguous. Germline V gene data show CDR1 as LNHNV and CDR2 as YYDKDF (reference sequence). V was shortened by 1 base and J by 4 bases, with 4 bases between the two germline ends. This CDR3 is 12 amino acids long. CDR3 bases read: TGTGCCACCAGCAGAGTCCTAGAGACC. Its translation: CATSRVLET. The whole CDR3 protein reads CATSRVLETQYF.

This clone was recorded many times. The CDR3 is cut off 3 residues early in the read; its end comes from the germline J gene. The chain combines TRBV19 with TRBJ1-2; D gene uncertain. The CDR3 covers 15 residues. Germline V gives CDR1 LNHDA, CDR2 SQIVND (reference sequence). CDR3 DNA (partial): TGTGCCAGTAGTACCAACGTCCTAGGAAGCGAGGGC. Translation: CASSTNVLGSEG. From start to end, the CDR3 is CASSTNVLGSEGYTF. The full variable domain, rest sourced from reference TRBV19 and TRBJ1-2, is DGGITQSPKYLFRKEGQNVTLSCEQNLNHDAMYWYRQDPGQGLRLIYYSQIVNDFQKGDIAEGYSVSREKKESFPLTVTSAQKNPTAFYLCASSTNVLGSEGYTFGSGTRLTVV.

This clone was detected ten times or more. The read falls 3 residues short of the CDR3 end, and the missing part is taken from the germline J gene. The chain combines TRBV7-2 with TRBJ2-1; 12 positions match TRBD2. Germline V gene data show CDR1 as SGHTA and CDR2 as FQGNSA. The CDR3 totals 15 residues. J lost 7 bases, V lost 5 bases, and 6 bases had no gene match. The sequenced CDR3 bases are TGTGCCAGCAGCCAGGCTAGCGGGAGGGTGAATGAG. Translating gives CASSQASGRVNE. In full, the CDR3 reads CASSQASGRVNEQFF. Variable domain in full (rest from reference TRBV7-2 and TRBJ2-1): GAGVSQSPSNKVTEKGKDVELRCDPISGHTALYWYRQSLGQGLEFLIYFQGNSAPDKSGLPSDRFSAERTGGSVSTLTIQRTQQEDSAVYLCASSQASGRVNEQFFGPGTRLTVL.

This clone was recorded many times. The CDR3 extends 3 residues past the end of the read, so its final part is completed from the germline J gene. The rearrangement joins TRBV7-1 to TRBJ2-2; possible D gene TRBD1, 6 bases. TRBV7-1 is marked as an open reading frame, function uncertain. V was pared by 3 bases and J by 1 base, with 27 bases between. The CDR3 consists of 21 residues. The CDR3 protein is CASSSYRQAQGPIMNTGELFF. The CDR3 bases that were read are TGTGCCAGCAGCTCCTACCGCCAGGCGCAGGGGCCCATAATGAACACCGGGGAG.

This clone came up many times. Sequencing ends 3 residues short of the CDR3 end; the germline J gene provides the rest. The V call is TRBV30, the J call TRBJ2-7, with D possibly being TRBD2 (6 bases). The germline V gene encodes CDR1 GTSNPN and CDR2 SVGIG (reference sequence). CDR3 size: 15 residues. Trimming removed 7 bases at V and 6 bases at J, with 25 bases between. CDR3 DNA, as far as it was read: TGTGCCTTCACCCTCGAGGGACTCGTTTGGTCCGAG. Amino acid sequence: CAFTLEGLVWSE. The full CDR3 sequence reads CAFTLEGLVWSEQYF.

This clone has a count of ten or more. From the germline J gene comes the end of the CDR3, since the read stops 3 residues before it. The chain couples TRBV4-1 to TRBJ2-1; 11 bases are a match to TRBD2. The length of the CDR3 is 17 residues. Germline assignment: CDR1 MGHRA and CDR2 YSYEKL. With 1 base clipped from V and 2 bases from J, the junction kept 4 bases outside the gene matches. The CDR3 here is CASSQVKLAGAYNEQFF. Incomplete CDR3 DNA: TGCGCCAGCAGCCAAGTAAAACTAGCGGGAGCCTACAATGAG.

This clone was found many times. The read terminates 3 residues ahead of where the CDR3 ends, so the germline J gene completes it. The J gene is TRBJ2-7, the V gene TRBV28; 8 positions agree with TRBD1. V was clipped by 6 bases and J by 3 bases; unmatched bases: 7. Germline CDR1 reads MDHEN; CDR2 reads SYDVKM. CDR3 length: 14 amino acids. The CDR3 region is CASRDRGWIYEQYF. CDR3 DNA (partial): TGTGCCAGCAGAGACAGGGGTTGGATCTACGAG.

This clone was seen at least ten times. The CDR3 end is not reached by the read, which stops 3 residues before it; the germline J gene fills it in. The chain combines TRBV29-1 with TRBJ2-3, with 9 bases aligning to TRBD2. This CDR3 is built from 14 residues. After removal of 4 bases from V and 4 bases from J, the junction contained 6 bases not matched to a gene. CDR1 and CDR2 from the germline V gene are SQVTM and ANQGSEA. The CDR3 spells CSVGISGSADTQYF. Incomplete CDR3 DNA: TGCAGCGTTGGTATTAGCGGGAGTGCAGATACG.

This clone came up many times. The read halts 3 residues ahead of the CDR3 end, with the missing end drawn from the germline J gene. The V call is TRBV7-2, the J call TRBJ2-1, with D possibly matching TRBD1 (5 bases). The CDR3 consists of 13 residues. Per germline, CDR1 SGHTA and CDR2 FQGNSA. V was trimmed by 1 base and J by 9 bases, leaving 10 bases between them. The CDR3 spells CASSLGLRGEQFF. CDR3 DNA (partial): TGTGCCAGCAGCTTAGGGCTAAGGGGTGAG.

This clone appeared many times. Read data end 3 residues before the CDR3 end; the end is taken from the germline J gene. The chain is built from TRBV6-2 or TRBV6-3 and TRBJ2-2; possible D gene TRBD1, 6 bases. Per the germline V gene, CDR1 is MNHEY and CDR2 is SVGEGT. This CDR3 comprises 14 residues. V lost 6 bases and J 1 base, leaving 9 bases between the germline ends. Incomplete CDR3 DNA: TGTGCCAGCAGCAAACAGGGGAACACCGGGGAG. Its protein product is CASSKQGNTGE. From start to end, the CDR3 is CASSKQGNTGELFF.

In this sample, this clone turned up many times. From the germline J gene comes the end of the CDR3, since the read stops 3 residues before it. The rearrangement links TRBV7-6 to TRBJ2-5; D may be TRBD1 (5 bases). CDR3 length: 15 residues. Germline CDR1 reads SGHVS; CDR2 reads FNYEAQ. V was clipped by 5 bases and J by 1 base, with 14 bases between them. CDR3 region: CASSPSPDSQETQYF. Incomplete CDR3 DNA: TGTGCCAGCAGCCCAAGCCCTGACAGCCAAGAGACC.

In its sample, this clone was seen many times. The CDR3 extends 3 residues past the end of the read, so its final part is completed from the germline J gene. The rearrangement links TRBV11-2 to TRBJ2-7; 13 bases map to TRBD2. The CDR3 sequence is 15 residues long. V was pared by 4 bases and J by 3 bases, with 3 bases of the junction left unmatched. Germline CDR1 reads SGHAT; CDR2 reads FQNNGV. The DNA read from the CDR3 is TGTGCCAGCAGCTACAGGACTAGCGGGGGCTACGAG. Protein: CASSYRTSGGYE. From start to end, the CDR3 is CASSYRTSGGYEQYF.